These T cell receptor beta chains were read from a single sample in a study of shared clonotypes between healthy human individuals. Produced via immunoSEQ multiplex PCR; TCRdb's table is partial and in-frame only. The repertoire holds about 590,000 clones, with 95% to 96% as singletons. Material for sequencing was naive CD8+ T cells sorted from blood. The receptors originated from a woman aged 25 to 39 in good health. Each CDR3 is given with its conserved first and last residue. The D gene is left open where the match is weak. Not every row has a clone size; where given, it reads once, few, many or a size class.

v_call: TRBV27; clone_size: -; j_call: TRBJ2-3; d_call: -; cdr3_nt: TGTGCCAGCAGTTTAGGGGGGGCCACGCAGTATTTT; cdr3_aa: CASSLGGATQYF
v_call: TRBV6-5; clone_size: once; j_call: TRBJ2-1; d_call: -; cdr3_nt: TGTGCCAGCAGATTCTACAATGAGCAGTTCTTC; cdr3_aa: CASRFYNEQFF
v_call: TRBV5-1; clone_size: once; j_call: TRBJ1-1; d_call: -; cdr3_nt: TGCGCCAGCAGCTTGTTTTTCGGGCAGGTTGAAGCTTTCTTT; cdr3_aa: CASSLFFGQVEAFF
v_call: TRBV27; clone_size: -; j_call: TRBJ1-1; d_call: -; cdr3_nt: TGTGCCAGCAATTTACGGGTGAACACTGAAGCTTTCTTT; cdr3_aa: CASNLRVNTEAFF
v_call: TRBV28; clone_size: -; j_call: TRBJ2-7; d_call: -; cdr3_nt: TGTGCCAGCCAAAAGGACAACTTCTACGAGCAGTACTTC; cdr3_aa: CASQKDNFYEQYF
v_call: TRBV7-6; clone_size: once; j_call: TRBJ2-1; d_call: TRBD1; cdr3_nt: TGTGCCAGCAGCTTACCTCGGACAGGGAACAATGAGCAGTTCTTC; cdr3_aa: CASSLPRTGNNEQFF
v_call: TRBV13; clone_size: -; j_call: TRBJ2-7; d_call: -; cdr3_nt: TGTGCCAGCAGCTCCCGAGGGAGCTACGAGCAGTACTTC; cdr3_aa: CASSSRGSYEQYF
v_call: TRBV29-1; clone_size: -; j_call: TRBJ2-7; d_call: -; cdr3_nt: TGCAGCGTTGTACAAACCGGGAGCTCCTACGAGCAGTACTTC; cdr3_aa: CSVVQTGSSYEQYF
v_call: TRBV19; clone_size: -; j_call: TRBJ1-2; d_call: TRBD1; cdr3_nt: TGTGCCAGTAGTATTGGGACAGGACTTAACTATGGCTACACCTTC; cdr3_aa: CASSIGTGLNYGYTF
v_call: TRBV7-9; clone_size: -; j_call: TRBJ2-7; d_call: -; cdr3_nt: TGTGCCAGCAGCTTAGTAGATAGCGGTAGCTACGAGCAGTACTTC; cdr3_aa: CASSLVDSGSYEQYF
v_call: TRBV5-6; clone_size: -; j_call: TRBJ1-2; d_call: -; cdr3_nt: TGTGCCAGCAGCTTGGGGGCAGGGGTTGATGGCTACACCTTC; cdr3_aa: CASSLGAGVDGYTF
v_call: TRBV6-5; clone_size: -; j_call: TRBJ2-7; d_call: TRBD2; cdr3_nt: TGTGCCAGCAGCCAGCGCCTAGCGGGAGCCTACGAGCAGTACTTC; cdr3_aa: CASSQRLAGAYEQYF
v_call: TRBV4-2; clone_size: -; j_call: TRBJ1-2; d_call: TRBD1; cdr3_nt: TGTGCCAGCAGCCGACAGGGAGAATCCACCTTC; cdr3_aa: CASSRQGESTF
v_call: TRBV10-3; clone_size: -; j_call: TRBJ2-1; d_call: -; cdr3_nt: TGTGCCATCAGTGTTAGGGACCCCAACAATGAGCAGTTCTTC; cdr3_aa: CAISVRDPNNEQFF
v_call: TRBV2; clone_size: -; j_call: TRBJ2-3; d_call: TRBD2; cdr3_nt: TGTGCCAGCGGGGGGACTAGTAGTGCAGATACGCAGTATTTT; cdr3_aa: CASGGTSSADTQYF
v_call: TRBV5-6; clone_size: -; j_call: TRBJ2-6; d_call: TRBD1; cdr3_nt: TGTGCCAGCAGCTTGTGGAACAGGGGGGCATCTGGGGCCAACGTCCTGACTTTC; cdr3_aa: CASSLWNRGASGANVLTF
v_call: TRBV28; clone_size: -; j_call: TRBJ1-1; d_call: -; cdr3_nt: TGTGCCACGGGAGTGACGGGAATAATGAACACTGAAGCTTTCTTT; cdr3_aa: CATGVTGIMNTEAFF